This T cell receptor (beta chain) was recovered during a study of regulatory T cells in long-lasting Graves disease. Study observations and caveats: Comparison showed that persistent patients shared more public clonotypes (2,741) than new patients (around 1,000). There were preferences for TRBV28, TRBJ1-2 and TRBJ2-5 in persistent disease.

The table lists this clonotype with a few counts. What it recognizes is unknown. The germline gives CDR1 KGHDR, CDR2 SFDVKD. The CDR3 runs 14 residues. The V and J ends lost 1 base and 6 bases respectively, with 12 bases between them. Time point described: newly diagnosed GD, antithyroid drugs for less than 3 months. The TCR library was prepared using RNA isolated from PBMCs. Doctors identified Graves' disease using the American Thyroid Association guidelines. A peripheral blood sample, roughly 8.7 milliliters in volume, was drawn into EDTA tubes. The authors built TCR beta libraries using iRepertoire HTBI primers and Arm-PCR of CDR3 regions. In TCRdb, the multiplex PCR reads were re-called with MiXCR into one record per CDR3 protein. The sample shows over 350,000 distinct CDR3 sequences, around 15% of them seen only once. These data also featured in a second study, about T cells in Graves' hyperthyroidism and ophthalmopathy.

J is TRBJ2-7 and V is TRBV24-1; D gene unclear. The sequenced sample was peripheral blood mononuclear cells (PBMCs), obtained at new diagnosis, from a patient treated with antithyroid drugs. The TCR comes from a woman aged 45-65 years with Graves disease. The CDR3 loop is CATSDFRTPREQYF. For the CDR3, the DNA is TGTGCCACCAGTGATTTTAGGACCCCCCGCGAGCAGTACTTC.